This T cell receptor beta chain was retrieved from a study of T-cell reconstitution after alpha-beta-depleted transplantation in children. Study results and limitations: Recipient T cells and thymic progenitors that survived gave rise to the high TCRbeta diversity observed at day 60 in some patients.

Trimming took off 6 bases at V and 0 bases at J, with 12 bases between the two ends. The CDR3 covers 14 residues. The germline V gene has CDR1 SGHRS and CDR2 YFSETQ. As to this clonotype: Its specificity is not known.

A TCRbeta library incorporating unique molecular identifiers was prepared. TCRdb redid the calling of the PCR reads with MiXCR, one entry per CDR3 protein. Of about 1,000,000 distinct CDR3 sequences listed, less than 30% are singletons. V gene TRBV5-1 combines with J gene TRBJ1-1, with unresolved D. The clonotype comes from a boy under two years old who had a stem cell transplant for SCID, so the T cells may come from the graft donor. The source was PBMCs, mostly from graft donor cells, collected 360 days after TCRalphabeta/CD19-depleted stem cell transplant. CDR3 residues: CASTLTDLNTEAFF. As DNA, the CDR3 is TGCGCCAGCACGCTGACGGACTTGAACACTGAAGCTTTCTTT. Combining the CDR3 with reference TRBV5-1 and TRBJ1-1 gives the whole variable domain KAGVTQTPRYLIKTRGQQVTLSCSPISGHRSVSWYQQTPGQGLQFLFEYFSETQRNKGNFPGRFSGRQFSNSRSEMNVSTLELGDSALYLCASTLTDLNTEAFFGQGTRLTVV.